The clone carrying this T cell receptor (beta chain) was picked up one time. Profiled with immunoSEQ multiplex PCR; TCRdb holds only in-frame clones, not every one. The profile covers about 54,000 clones, with approximately 80% appearing a single time and around 5.3% taken by the ten largest. The V gene end was trimmed by 3 bases and the J gene end by 7 bases; junction bases not matched to a gene: 7. CDR3 length: 16 amino acids. CDR1 and CDR2 from the germline V gene are ENHRY and SYGVKD. This specimen comes from a study of blood T cell repertoires in COVID-19. The genes are TRBV10-3 and TRBJ2-1; 12 bases align to TRBD2. The specimen sequenced was peripheral blood. This receptor was obtained from a woman aged 55-75 years with acute or convalescent COVID-19. The CDR3 reads CAISDPSGRAQNEQFF. The DNA of the CDR3 is TGTGCCATCAGTGACCCTAGCGGGAGGGCCCAGAATGAGCAGTTCTTC.